The source of this TCR beta chain is a study of shared clonotypes between healthy human individuals. From germline, CDR1 is WNHNN and CDR2 SYGVQD (reference sequence). The germline V and J ends were trimmed by 8 bases and 1 base, with 11 bases remaining between them. The CDR3 length is 13 residues. Original processing notes: There were no quality scores in the junction-only immunoSEQ sequences, so filtering differed. Profiled with immunoSEQ multiplex PCR; TCRdb holds only in-frame clones, not every one. V and J calls and clone size come straight from that table; D and trimming were deduced from the DNA. The sample lists approximately 500,000 clones, almost 80% occurring once. Caucasian adults residing in Nashville, Tennessee made up all the donors.

Sequencing used PBMCs. This TCR derives from a woman aged 35 to 49 in good health. Some clones in this sample may be carry-over from other donors' samples. The J gene is TRBJ1-2, the V gene TRBV10-1; D gene uncertain. The CDR3: CASRRRDNYGYTF. CDR3 nucleotides: TGCGCCAGCCGAAGACGGGATAACTATGGCTACACCTTC.